In its sample, the clone carrying this T cell receptor beta chain was seen a few times. Its specificity is not known. The source of the sample is a study of T-cell reconstitution after alpha-beta-depleted transplantation in children. This CDR3 contains 18 residues. J was trimmed by 3 bases and V by 7 bases; bases with no gene match: 12. Notes on the study in general: T-cell counts and diversity at one year post-transplant came mainly from newly produced T cells. Reportedly, only several hundred clones from non-depleted graft cells drove alpha-beta T-cell counts at about two months. Some patients' high day-60 TCRbeta diversity was traced to surviving recipient T cells and thymic progenitors.

The library targeted TCRbeta and was prepared with unique molecular identifiers. TCRdb re-called the PCR reads through MiXCR, storing one row per CDR3 protein. The table lists about 590,000 distinct CDR3 sequences, around 13% of them singletons. The sequences come from PBMCs, mostly from graft donor cells, collected 360 days after TCRalphabeta/CD19-depleted stem cell transplant. This chain connects TRBV12-3 or TRBV12-4 to TRBJ2-1; 13 bases align to TRBD2. The TCR sequence derives from a male patient younger than 18 who had a stem cell transplant for acute myeloid leukemia, so the T cells may come from the graft donor. This CDR3 is CASTLGLAGLEVYNEQFF. DNA of the CDR3: TGTGCCAGCACCTTGGGACTAGCGGGATTGGAGGTCTACAATGAGCAGTTCTTC.